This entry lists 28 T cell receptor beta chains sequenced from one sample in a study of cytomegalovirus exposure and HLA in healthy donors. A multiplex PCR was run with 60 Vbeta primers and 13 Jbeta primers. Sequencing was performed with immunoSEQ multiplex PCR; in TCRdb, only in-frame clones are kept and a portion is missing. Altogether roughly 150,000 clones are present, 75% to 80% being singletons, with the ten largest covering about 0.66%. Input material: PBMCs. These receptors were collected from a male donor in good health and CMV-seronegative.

CDR3 coding DNA: TGCGCCAGCAGCTTGGTGGCGGGGGCAGATACGCAGTATTTT. Its protein product is CASSLVAGADTQYF. The chain uses TRBV5-1 and TRBJ2-3; 7 nucleotides align to TRBD2. This CDR3 comprises 14 residues. J gave up 4 bases and V 0 bases, and 2 bases lay outside the gene matches. Germline V gene lookup returns CDR1 SGHRS and CDR2 YFSETQ. Together with reference TRBV5-1 and TRBJ2-3, the CDR3 gives the full variable domain: KAGVTQTPRYLIKTRGQQVTLSCSPISGHRSVSWYQQTPGQGLQFLFEYFSETQRNKGNFPGRFSGRQFSNSRSEMNVSTLELGDSALYLCASSLVAGADTQYFGPGTRLTVL.

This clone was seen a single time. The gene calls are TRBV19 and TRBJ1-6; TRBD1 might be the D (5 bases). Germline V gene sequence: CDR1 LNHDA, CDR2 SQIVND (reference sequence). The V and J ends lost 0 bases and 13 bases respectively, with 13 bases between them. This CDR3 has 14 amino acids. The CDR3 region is CASSIDAGASPLHF. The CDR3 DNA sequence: TGTGCCAGTAGTATAGACGCTGGGGCCTCGCCCCTCCACTTT.

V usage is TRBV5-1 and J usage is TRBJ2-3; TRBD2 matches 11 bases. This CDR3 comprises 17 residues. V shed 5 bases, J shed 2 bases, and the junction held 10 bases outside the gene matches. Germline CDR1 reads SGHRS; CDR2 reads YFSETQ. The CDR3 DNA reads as TGCGCCAGCAGATGGGGGGCGACTAGCGGGGTCACAGATACGCAGTATTTT. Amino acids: CASRWGATSGVTDTQYF.

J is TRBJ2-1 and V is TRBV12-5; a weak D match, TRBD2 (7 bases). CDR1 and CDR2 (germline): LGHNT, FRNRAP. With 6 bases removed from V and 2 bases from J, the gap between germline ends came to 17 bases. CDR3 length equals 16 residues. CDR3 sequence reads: CASGERGGQPYNEQFF. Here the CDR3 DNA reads TGTGCTAGTGGCGAGCGCGGGGGCCAGCCCTACAATGAGCAGTTCTTC.

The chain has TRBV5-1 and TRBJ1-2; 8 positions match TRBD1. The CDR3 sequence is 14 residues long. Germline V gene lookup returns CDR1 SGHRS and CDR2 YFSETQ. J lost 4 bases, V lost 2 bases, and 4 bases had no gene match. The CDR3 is CASSFETGAYGYTF. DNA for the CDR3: TGCGCCAGCAGCTTTGAGACAGGGGCCTATGGCTACACCTTC.

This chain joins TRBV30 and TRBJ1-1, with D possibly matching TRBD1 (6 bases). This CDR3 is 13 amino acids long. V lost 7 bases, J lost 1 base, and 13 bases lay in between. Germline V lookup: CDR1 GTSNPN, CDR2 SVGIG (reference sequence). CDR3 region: CAYSLQGNTEAFF. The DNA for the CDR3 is TGTGCCTACTCGTTACAGGGGAACACTGAAGCTTTCTTT. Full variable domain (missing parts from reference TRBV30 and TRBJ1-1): SQTIHQWPATLVQPVGSPLSLECTVEGTSNPNLYWYRQAAGRGLQLLFYSVGIGQISSEVPQNLSASRPQDRQFILSSKKLLLSDSGFYLCAYSLQGNTEAFFGQGTRLTVV.

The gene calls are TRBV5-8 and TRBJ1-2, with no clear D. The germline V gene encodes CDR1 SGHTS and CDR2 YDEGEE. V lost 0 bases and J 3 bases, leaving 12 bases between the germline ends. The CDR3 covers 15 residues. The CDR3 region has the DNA TGTGCCAGCAGCTTGGCGGAGGGTATGGACTATGGCTACACCTTC. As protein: CASSLAEGMDYGYTF.

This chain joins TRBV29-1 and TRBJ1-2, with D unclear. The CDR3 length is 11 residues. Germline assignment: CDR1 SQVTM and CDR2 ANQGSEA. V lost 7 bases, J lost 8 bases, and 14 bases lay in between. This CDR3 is CSAPSGNGYTF. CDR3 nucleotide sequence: TGCAGCGCCCCGTCGGGGAACGGCTACACCTTC.

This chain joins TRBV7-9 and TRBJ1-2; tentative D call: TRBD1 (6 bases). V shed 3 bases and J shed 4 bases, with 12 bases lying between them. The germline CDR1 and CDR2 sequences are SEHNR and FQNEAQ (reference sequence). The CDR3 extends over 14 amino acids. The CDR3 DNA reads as TGTGCCAGCAGCTTCCAGGGGCAGATCTATGGCTACACCTTC. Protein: CASSFQGQIYGYTF.

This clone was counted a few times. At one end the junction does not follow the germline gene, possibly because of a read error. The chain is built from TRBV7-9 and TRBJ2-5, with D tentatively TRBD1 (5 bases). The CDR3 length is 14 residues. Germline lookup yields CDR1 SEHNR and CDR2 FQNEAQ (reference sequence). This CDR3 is CSSSLRGSQETQYF. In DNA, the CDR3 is TGTTCCAGCAGCTTAAGGGGCAGCCAAGAGACCCAGTACTTC.

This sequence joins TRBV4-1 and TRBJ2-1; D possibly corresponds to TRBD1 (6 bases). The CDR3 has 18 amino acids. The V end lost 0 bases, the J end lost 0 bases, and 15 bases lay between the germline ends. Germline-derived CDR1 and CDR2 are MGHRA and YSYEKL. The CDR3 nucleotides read TGCGCCAGCAGCCAAGAATCTACCGGACAGAGCTCCTACAATGAGCAGTTCTTC. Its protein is CASSQESTGQSSYNEQFF.

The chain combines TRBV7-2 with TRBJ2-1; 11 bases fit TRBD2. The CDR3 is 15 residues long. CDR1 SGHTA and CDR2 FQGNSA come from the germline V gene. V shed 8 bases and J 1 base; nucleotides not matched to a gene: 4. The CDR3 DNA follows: TGTGCCAGCCTACTAGCGGGGGCTTCCTACAATGAGCAGTTCTTC. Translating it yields CASLLAGASYNEQFF.

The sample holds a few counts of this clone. The CDR3 DNA reads TGTGCCAGCAGTGCCACCTCCGGGACTGCCTACGAGCAGTACTTC. It yields the protein CASSATSGTAYEQYF. V gene TRBV7-2 combines with J gene TRBJ2-7; D is perhaps TRBD2 (6 bases). CDR1 and CDR2 from the germline V gene are SGHTA and FQGNSA. The germline V and J ends were trimmed by 6 bases and 2 bases, with 17 bases remaining between them. The CDR3 length is 15 residues.

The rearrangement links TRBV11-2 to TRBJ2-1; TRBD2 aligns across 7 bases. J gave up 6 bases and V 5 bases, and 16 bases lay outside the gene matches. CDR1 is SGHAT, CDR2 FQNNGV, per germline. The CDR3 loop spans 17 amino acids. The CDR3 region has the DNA TGTGCCAGCAGCCCCGAACTCGTCCCAGCGGGGCTCAATGAGCAGTTCTTC. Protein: CASSPELVPAGLNEQFF.

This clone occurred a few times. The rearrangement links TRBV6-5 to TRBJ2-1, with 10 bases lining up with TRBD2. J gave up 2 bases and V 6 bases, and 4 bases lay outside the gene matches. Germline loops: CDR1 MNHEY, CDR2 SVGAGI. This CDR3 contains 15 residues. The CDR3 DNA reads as TGTGCCAGCAGGAGAACTAGCGGGACCTACAATGAGCAGTTCTTC. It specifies CASRRTSGTYNEQFF.

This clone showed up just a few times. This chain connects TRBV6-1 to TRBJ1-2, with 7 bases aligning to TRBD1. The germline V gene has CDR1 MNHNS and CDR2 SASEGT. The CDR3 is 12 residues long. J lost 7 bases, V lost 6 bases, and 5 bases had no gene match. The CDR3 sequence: CASRLQGFGYTF. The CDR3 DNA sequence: TGTGCCAGCAGGCTACAGGGGTTTGGCTACACCTTC.

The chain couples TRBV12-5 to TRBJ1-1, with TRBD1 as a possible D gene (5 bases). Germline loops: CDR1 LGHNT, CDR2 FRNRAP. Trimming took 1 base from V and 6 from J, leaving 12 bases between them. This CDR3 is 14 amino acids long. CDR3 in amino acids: CASGLGTREAEAFF. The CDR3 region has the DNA TGTGCTAGTGGTTTGGGGACACGAGAGGCTGAAGCTTTCTTT.

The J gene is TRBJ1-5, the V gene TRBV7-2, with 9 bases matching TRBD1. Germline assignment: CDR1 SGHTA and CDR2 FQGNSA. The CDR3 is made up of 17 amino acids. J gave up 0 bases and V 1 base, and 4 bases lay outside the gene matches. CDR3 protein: CASSLGTGVFSNQPQHF. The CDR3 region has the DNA TGTGCCAGCAGCTTAGGGACAGGGGTGTTTAGCAATCAGCCCCAGCATTTT.

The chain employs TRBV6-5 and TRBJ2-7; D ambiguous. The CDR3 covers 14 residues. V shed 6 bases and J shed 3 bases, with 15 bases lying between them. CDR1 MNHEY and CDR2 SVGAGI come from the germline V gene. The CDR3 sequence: CASRGRPTIYEQYF. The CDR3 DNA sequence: TGTGCCAGCAGGGGCAGGCCTACCATCTACGAGCAGTACTTC.

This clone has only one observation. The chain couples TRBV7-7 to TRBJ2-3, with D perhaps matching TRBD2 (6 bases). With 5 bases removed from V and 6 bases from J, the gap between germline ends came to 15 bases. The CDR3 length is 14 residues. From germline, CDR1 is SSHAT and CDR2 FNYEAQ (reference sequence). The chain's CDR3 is CASSIDGTLDTQYF. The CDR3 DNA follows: TGTGCCAGCAGCATCGACGGGACTCTCGATACGCAGTATTTT. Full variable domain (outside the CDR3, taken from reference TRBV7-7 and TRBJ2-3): GAGVSQSPRYKVTKRGQDVTLRCDPISSHATLYWYQQALGQGPEFLTYFNYEAQPDKSGLPSDRFSAERPEGSISTLTIQRTEQRDSAMYRCASSIDGTLDTQYFGPGTRLTVL.

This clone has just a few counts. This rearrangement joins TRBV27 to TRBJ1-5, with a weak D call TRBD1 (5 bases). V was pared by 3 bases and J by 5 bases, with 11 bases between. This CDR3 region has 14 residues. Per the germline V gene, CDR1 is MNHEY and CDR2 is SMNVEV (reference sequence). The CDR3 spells CASSLGGTDQPQHF. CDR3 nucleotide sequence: TGTGCCAGCAGTTTGGGGGGGACCGATCAGCCCCAGCATTTT.

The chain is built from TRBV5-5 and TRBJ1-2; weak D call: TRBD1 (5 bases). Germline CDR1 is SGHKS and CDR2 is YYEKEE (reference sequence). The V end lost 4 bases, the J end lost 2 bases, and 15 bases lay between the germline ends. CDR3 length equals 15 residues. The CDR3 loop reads CASSIGGGLNYGYTF. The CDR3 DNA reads TGTGCCAGCAGCATTGGGGGAGGCTTAAACTATGGCTACACCTTC.

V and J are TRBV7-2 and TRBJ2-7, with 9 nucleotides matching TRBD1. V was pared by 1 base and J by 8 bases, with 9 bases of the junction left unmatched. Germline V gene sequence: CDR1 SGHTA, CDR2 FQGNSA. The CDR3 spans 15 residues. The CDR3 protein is CASSLEGQGLGKQYF. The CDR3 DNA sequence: TGTGCCAGCAGCTTAGAGGGACAGGGACTTGGCAAGCAGTACTTC. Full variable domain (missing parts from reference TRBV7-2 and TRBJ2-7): GAGVSQSPSNKVTEKGKDVELRCDPISGHTALYWYRQSLGQGLEFLIYFQGNSAPDKSGLPSDRFSAERTGGSVSTLTIQRTQQEDSAVYLCASSLEGQGLGKQYFGPGTRLTVT.

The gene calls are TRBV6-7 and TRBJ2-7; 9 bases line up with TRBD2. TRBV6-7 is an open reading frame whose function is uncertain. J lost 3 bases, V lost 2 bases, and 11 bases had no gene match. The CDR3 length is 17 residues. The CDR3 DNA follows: TGTGCCAGCAGTTACACCTTGCTAGCGGGATCCCTCTACGAGCAGTACTTC. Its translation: CASSYTLLAGSLYEQYF.

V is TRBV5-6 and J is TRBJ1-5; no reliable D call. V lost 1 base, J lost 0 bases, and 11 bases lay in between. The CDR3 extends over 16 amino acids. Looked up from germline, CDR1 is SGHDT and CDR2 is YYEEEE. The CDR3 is CASSLLASHSNQPQHF. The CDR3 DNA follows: TGTGCCAGCAGCTTGCTGGCAAGTCATAGCAATCAGCCCCAGCATTTT.

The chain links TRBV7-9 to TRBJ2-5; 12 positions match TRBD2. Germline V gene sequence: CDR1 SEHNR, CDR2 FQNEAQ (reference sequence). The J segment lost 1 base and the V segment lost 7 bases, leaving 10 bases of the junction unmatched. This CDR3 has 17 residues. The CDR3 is CASMRLAGGQSQETQYF. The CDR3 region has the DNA TGTGCCAGCATGCGCCTAGCGGGGGGGCAATCCCAAGAGACCCAGTACTTC.

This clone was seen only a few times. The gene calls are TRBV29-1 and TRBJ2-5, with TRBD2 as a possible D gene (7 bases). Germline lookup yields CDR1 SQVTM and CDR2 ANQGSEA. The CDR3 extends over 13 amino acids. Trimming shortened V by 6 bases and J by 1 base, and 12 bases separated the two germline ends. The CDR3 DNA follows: TGCAGCGTGACGCGGGGGCCCCAAGAGACCCAGTACTTC. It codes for CSVTRGPQETQYF.

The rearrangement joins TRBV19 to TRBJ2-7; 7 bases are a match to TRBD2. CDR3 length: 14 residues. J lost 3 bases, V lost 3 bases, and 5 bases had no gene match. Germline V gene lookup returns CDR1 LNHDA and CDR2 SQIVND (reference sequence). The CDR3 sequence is CASSIQGGVYEQYF. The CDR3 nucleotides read TGTGCCAGTAGTATTCAGGGAGGGGTCTACGAGCAGTACTTC.